This TCR beta chain was profiled in a study of beta chain features in type 1 diabetes. The CDR3 covers 16 residues. Trimming removed 2 bases from V and 5 bases from J; junction bases left unmatched: 10. CDR1 is SEHNR, CDR2 FQNEAQ, per germline (reference sequence). This clone was seen more than once but under ten times. Expressed TCRB transcripts were sequenced because the isolated RNA had all been reverse transcribed beforehand. Generated by immunoSEQ multiplex PCR, the TCRdb table keeps only in-frame clones and is missing some. Among tens of thousands of clones listed, approximately 48% were seen once.

The receptor's source is a woman aged 25 to 39 in good health. The sample was stem cell memory CD4+ T cells from blood. This chain connects TRBV7-9 to TRBJ2-3; 7 bases are a match to TRBD1. The CDR3 spells CASSLRIDRVRDTQYF. The CDR3 DNA follows: TGTGCCAGCAGCTTAAGGATTGACAGGGTCAGAGATACGCAGTATTTT.